This is a list of T cell receptor beta chains from one sample in a study of patients and donors after allogeneic stem cell transplantation. TCRdb reprocessed the RT-PCR reads via MiXCR and lists one record per CDR3 protein. Among about 410,000 distinct CDR3 sequences listed, 16% were seen once. Source material: blood, either unsorted or a sorted T cell fraction (not recorded which). The receptor source for this set is a human donor who was either an allogeneic HSCT recipient or a stem cell or donor lymphocyte infusion donor (not recorded which). It is not recorded whose cells these are; they may come from a transplant donor. Both conserved end residues are part of each CDR3. A D gene is named only where the DNA matches it firmly. Clone size is stated in some rows and not others, as once, few, many or a class when expanded.

few TRBJ1-2 TRBV2 NA 13 CASSIGKDYGYTF TGTGCCAGCAGTATAGGGAAAGACTATGGCTACACCTTC
NA TRBJ2-1 TRBV20-1 TRBD2 17 CSARDRLAGVGYNEQFF TGCAGTGCTAGAGATCGGCTAGCGGGAGTAGGCTACAATGAGCAGTTCTTC
few TRBJ1-5 TRBV20-1 NA 13 CSARDLIDQPQHF TGCAGTGCTAGGGACTTAATCGATCAGCCCCAGCATTTT
few TRBJ1-1 TRBV6-1 NA 13 CASSGQRSTEAFF TGTGCCAGCAGTGGTCAGAGGTCCACTGAAGCTTTCTTT
few TRBJ2-1 TRBV7-2 NA 12 CASSSPWDEQFF TGTGCCAGCAGCTCCCCCTGGGATGAGCAGTTCTTC
NA TRBJ1-1 TRBV6-1 TRBD1 16 CASTDRVGRLGTEEFF TGTGCCAGCACTGACAGGGTAGGACGTTTGGGCACTGAAGAGTTCTTT
few TRBJ2-7 TRBV20-1 TRBD1 15 CSASNIGQGAYEQYF TGCAGTGCTAGTAACATCGGACAGGGGGCCTACGAGCAGTACTTC
NA TRBJ1-2 TRBV12-3/TRBV12-4 TRBD1 15 CASRSTGEGVYGYTF TGTGCCAGCAGGAGTACAGGGGAGGGAGTCTATGGCTACACCTTC
NA TRBJ2-3 TRBV20-1 TRBD2 14 CSAILLAVTDTQYF TGCAGTGCTATTCTTCTAGCGGTTACAGATACGCAGTATTTT
NA TRBJ2-3 TRBV11-2 NA 16 CASSSPEILETDTQYF TGTGCCAGCAGCTCGCCAGAAATACTAGAAACAGATACGCAGTATTTT
NA TRBJ1-5 TRBV7-8 NA 17 CASSLVAGARSNQPQHF TGTGCCAGCAGCTTAGTTGCGGGGGCACGGAGCAATCAGCCCCAGCATTTT
few TRBJ2-2 TRBV20-1 NA 13 CSARKGVGGELFF TGCAGTGCTAGAAAGGGGGTTGGGGGGGAGCTGTTTTTT
few TRBJ2-3 TRBV29-1 TRBD2 16 CSEMGGLAESTDTQYF TGCAGTGAGATGGGGGGACTAGCGGAAAGCACAGATACGCAGTATTTT
many TRBJ2-1 TRBV6-1 TRBD1 16 CASSELRGRSTDEQFF TGTGCCAGCAGTGAATTAAGGGGGCGTTCAACGGATGAGCAGTTCTTC
NA TRBJ2-3 TRBV24-1 NA 19 CATSDPALDVDATTDTQYF TGTGCCACCAGTGACCCAGCACTAGACGTAGATGCCACCACAGATACGCAGTATTTT